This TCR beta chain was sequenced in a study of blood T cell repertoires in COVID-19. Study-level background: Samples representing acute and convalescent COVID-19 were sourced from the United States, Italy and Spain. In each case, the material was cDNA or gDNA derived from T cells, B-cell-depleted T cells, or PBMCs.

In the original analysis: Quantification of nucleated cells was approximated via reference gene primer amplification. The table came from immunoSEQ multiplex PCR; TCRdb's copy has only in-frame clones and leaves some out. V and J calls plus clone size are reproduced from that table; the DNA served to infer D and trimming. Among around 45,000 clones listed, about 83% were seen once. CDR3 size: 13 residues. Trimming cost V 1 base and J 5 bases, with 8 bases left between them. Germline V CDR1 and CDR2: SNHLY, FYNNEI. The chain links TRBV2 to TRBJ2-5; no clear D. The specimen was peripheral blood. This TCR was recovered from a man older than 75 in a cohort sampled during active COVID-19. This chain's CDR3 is CASSEVAVETQYF. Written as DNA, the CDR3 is TGTGCCAGCAGTGAAGTTGCGGTGGAGACCCAGTACTTC.